The entry that follows covers one TCR beta chain sequence. This CDR3 is 16 amino acids long. Germline V gene data show CDR1 as MNHNS and CDR2 as SASEGT. V was pared by 4 bases and J by 4 bases, with 9 bases of the junction left unmatched. This entry belongs to a study of cytomegalovirus exposure and HLA in healthy donors. The donors, nominally healthy at sampling, likely had unrecorded immune exposures. This PCR relied on a set of 60 Vbeta primers and 13 Jbeta primers. Measured with immunoSEQ multiplex PCR; TCRdb has only the in-frame clones, and not every one. The sample contains more than 65,000 clones, over 70% of which appear only once.

Sequencing used PBMCs. The sequence came from a woman in her forties in good health and CMV-seropositive. The chain employs TRBV6-1 and TRBJ2-1; 8 nucleotides match TRBD1. The CDR3 DNA reads as TGTGCCAGCAGTGGACAGGGGCAGGGTTGGTACAATGAGCAGTTCTTC. This encodes CASSGQGQGWYNEQFF.